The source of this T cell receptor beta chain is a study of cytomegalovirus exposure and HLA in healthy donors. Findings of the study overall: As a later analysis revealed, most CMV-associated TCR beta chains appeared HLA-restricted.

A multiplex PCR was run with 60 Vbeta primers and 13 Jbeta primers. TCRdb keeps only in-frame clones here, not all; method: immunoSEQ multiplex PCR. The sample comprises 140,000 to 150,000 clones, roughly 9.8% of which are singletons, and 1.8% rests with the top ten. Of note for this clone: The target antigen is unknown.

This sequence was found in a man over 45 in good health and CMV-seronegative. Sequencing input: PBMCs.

CDR3 coding DNA: TGTGCCAGCAGCCTAAAAAAGGGGACAGGGGGCTCGGTGAACACTGAAGCTTTCTTT. The encoded protein is CASSLKKGTGGSVNTEAFF. The genes are TRBV21-1 and TRBJ1-1; TRBD1, as called in the table, went unchecked against the DNA. TRBV21-1 represents a pseudogene. The CDR3 spans 19 residues.